The rows below give T cell receptor beta chains drawn from one sample of a study of T-cell reconstitution after alpha-beta-depleted transplantation in children. TCRdb reprocessed the PCR reads with MiXCR, giving one entry per CDR3 protein. The table lists approximately 520,000 distinct CDR3 sequences, about an eighth of them singletons. The sequencing used PBMCs, mostly from graft donor cells, collected 180 days after TCRalphabeta/CD19-depleted stem cell transplant. These receptors all come from a female patient between 2 and 10 years old who had a stem cell transplant for aplastic anemia, so the T cells may come from the graft donor. CDR3s include the opening cysteine and the closing phenylalanine or tryptophan. A D gene is named only where the DNA matches it firmly. Clone sizes are given selectively: once, few, many, or a class where the clone is expanded.

>-|TRBV5-5|many|TRBJ2-1
TGTGCCAGCAGTAAGTACAATGAGCAGTTCTTC
CASSKYNEQFF
>-|TRBV20-1|-|TRBJ1-3
TGCAGTGCTAGTCCGGGGGTGACGGGAGGAAACACCATATATTTT
CSASPGVTGGNTIYF
>-|TRBV21-1|-|TRBJ2-1
TGTGCCAGCACCAAATGTAGGGCGGCAGAGCCCTGCGATGAGCAGTTCTTC
CASTKCRAAEPCDEQFF
>-|TRBV10-3|many|TRBJ2-1
TGTGCCATCGAAGCGGGCGACTACAATGAGCAGTTCTTC
CAIEAGDYNEQFF
>-|TRBV4-3|-|TRBJ2-1
TGCGCCAGCAGCCAAGAGATCATCCTGGCCTACAATGAGCAGTTCTTC
CASSQEIILAYNEQFF
>-|TRBV6-2/TRBV6-3|few|TRBJ2-7
TGTGCCAGCAGTTACAGTACCGGATTAAGCTACGAGCAGTACTTC
CASSYSTGLSYEQYF
>TRBD2|TRBV7-2|-|TRBJ2-2
TGTGCCAGCAGCTCTCCACTCGGACTAGCGGGAGCCGGGGAGCTGTTTTTT
CASSSPLGLAGAGELFF
>TRBD1|TRBV7-9|many|TRBJ1-1
TGTGCCAGCAGCTCGAACAGGGGAATGCCAAGAATACCTGAAGCTTTCTTT
CASSSNRGMPRIPEAFF
>TRBD1|TRBV11-2|few|TRBJ2-3
TGTGCCAGCAGCCCGCGGGACAGGGTTTCGGGTACGCAGTATTTT
CASSPRDRVSGTQYF
>-|TRBV24-1|-|TRBJ1-2
TGTGCCACCAGAGGGGCTTCTAACTATGGCTACACCTTC
CATRGASNYGYTF
>TRBD1|TRBV24-1|-|TRBJ1-5
TGTGCCACCAGTGACGGGGACAGGGGAAGAAGCAATCAGCCCCAGCATTTT
CATSDGDRGRSNQPQHF
>-|TRBV3-1|-|TRBJ2-1
TGTGCCAGCAGCCAATTTCCAGGACGGTACAATGAGCAGTTCTTC
CASSQFPGRYNEQFF
>TRBD1|TRBV7-8|-|TRBJ2-7
TGTGCCAGCAGCATTCCCGGGACAGGGGTCCACGAGCAGTACTTC
CASSIPGTGVHEQYF
>-|TRBV29-1|few|TRBJ2-2
TGCGGAACGGGACACCTGAACACCGGGGAGCTGTTTTTT
CGTGHLNTGELFF
>TRBD2|TRBV19|few|TRBJ2-3
TGTGCCAGTAGTGTACTAGCGGGAGCCAAAGATACGCAGTATTTT
CASSVLAGAKDTQYF
>-|TRBV5-1|few|TRBJ1-1
TGCGCCAGCAGCTCCCTTTTGGGCACTGAAGCTTTCTTT
CASSSLLGTEAFF
>-|TRBV6-2/TRBV6-3|few|TRBJ1-5
TGTGCCAGCAGTTACACGTGGACAGCCCCCCAGCATTTT
CASSYTWTAPQHF
>-|TRBV7-2|many|TRBJ1-5
TGTGCCAGCAGCTTAGTTGACAGGCTCAATCAGCCCCAGCATTTT
CASSLVDRLNQPQHF
>-|TRBV27|-|TRBJ2-2
TGTGCCAGCAGTTTTTGGGCAGCGCCCTCGCGGGAGCTGTTTTTT
CASSFWAAPSRELFF
>-|TRBV7-3|-|TRBJ1-5
TGTGCCAGCAGCACAGGTGAATATAGCAATCAGCCCCAGCATTTT
CASSTGEYSNQPQHF
>TRBD1|TRBV7-8|many|TRBJ2-1
TGTGCCAGCAGCTTAATGGGACAGGGATCACGGGAGCAGTTCTTC
CASSLMGQGSREQFF
>TRBD1|TRBV12-5|few|TRBJ2-6
TGTGCTAGTGGTCTCGCCGGGACAGGAAGCTCTGGGGCCAACGTCCTGACTTTC
CASGLAGTGSSGANVLTF
>TRBD1|TRBV3-1|once|TRBJ2-7
TGTGCCAGCAGCCAAAACAGGGGTCCCAACGAGCAGTACTTC
CASSQNRGPNEQYF
>-|TRBV20-1|-|TRBJ2-7
TGCAGTGCTAGACCCCGGCGGGCAGGGCCGTCCTACGAGCAGTACTTC
CSARPRRAGPSYEQYF
>-|TRBV27|few|TRBJ2-7
TGTGCCAGCAGTTTACGACAGGACCACTCCTACGAGCAGTACTTC
CASSLRQDHSYEQYF
>TRBD1|TRBV20-1|few|TRBJ2-7
TGCAGTGCTAGGACACCGGGACAGGGTGCCTACGAGCAGTACTTC
CSARTPGQGAYEQYF
>-|TRBV7-2|few|TRBJ2-3
TGTGCCAGCAGCCCTACAGTTATGTTCACAGATACGCAGTATTTT
CASSPTVMFTDTQYF
>-|TRBV5-1|few|TRBJ2-3
TGCGCCAGCGCCGGGGCCGGCACAGATACGCAGTATTTT
CASAGAGTDTQYF
>-|TRBV28|-|TRBJ1-1
TGTGCCAGCAGTGCCGGGGTTTGGGACACTGAAGCTTTCTTT
CASSAGVWDTEAFF
>-|TRBV9|many|TRBJ2-4
TGTGCCAGCAGCGTAGGTCAAGCCAAAAACATTCAGTACTTC
CASSVGQAKNIQYF
>-|TRBV7-2|many|TRBJ2-7
TGTGCCAGCAGCTTAGCGGACAGCTCCTACGAGCAGTACTTC
CASSLADSSYEQYF
>-|TRBV7-2|many|TRBJ2-7
TGTGCCAGCAGCCCCCGCTACGAGCAGTACTTC
CASSPRYEQYF
>-|TRBV6-5|-|TRBJ1-1
TGTGCCAGCAGTTACGGAGGTAACATGAACACTGAAGCTTTCTTT
CASSYGGNMNTEAFF
>TRBD1|TRBV6-5|many|TRBJ2-7
TGTGCCAGCAGTTTGGGGAACAGGGGAATCATATTGGGGGAGCAGTACTTC
CASSLGNRGIILGEQYF
>-|TRBV13|few|TRBJ2-5
TGTGCCAGCAGCTTAAAGGGACTCAAACAAGAGACCCAGTACTTC
CASSLKGLKQETQYF
>-|TRBV11-2|-|TRBJ2-4
TGTGCCAGCAGCCGAACAACAACCGGGACCTCCTCGGACATTCAGTACTTC
CASSRTTTGTSSDIQYF
>-|TRBV4-3|few|TRBJ2-2
TGCGCCAGCAGCCAAGATGAACAATTGAGGGGGAGAACCGGGGAGCTGTTTTTT
CASSQDEQLRGRTGELFF
>-|TRBV12-3/TRBV12-4|-|TRBJ1-2
TGTGCCAGCAGTTTTGTCCCTCAGGACCTTAGGGGCTACACCTTC
CASSFVPQDLRGYTF
>-|TRBV28|few|TRBJ2-7
TGTGCCAGCAGTCTAAAAGACAACCTAGGCTACGAGCAGTACTTC
CASSLKDNLGYEQYF
>-|TRBV4-2|few|TRBJ2-2
TGTGCCAGCAGCCAATGGACAGCGAACACCGGGGAGCTGTTTTTT
CASSQWTANTGELFF
>-|TRBV7-2|-|TRBJ1-4
TGTGCCAGCAGCTTAGTCTCTGAGGCAGCCGGAAAACTGTTTTTT
CASSLVSEAAGKLFF
>-|TRBV29-1|-|TRBJ1-1
TGCAGCGTTGAAGTTTTTCGGGAAAAGGGGACTGAAGCTTTCTTT
CSVEVFREKGTEAFF
>TRBD1|TRBV4-3|few|TRBJ2-3
TGCGCCAGCAGCCCAGGGGGTTGGAGGCCAGATACGCAGTATTTT
CASSPGGWRPDTQYF
>-|TRBV5-1|-|TRBJ1-5
TGCGCCAGCAGCTTGGGCGGGTATCATCAGCCCCAGCATTTT
CASSLGGYHQPQHF
>-|TRBV7-8|few|TRBJ1-1
TGTGCCAGCAGCCCTAATGGAGCTGAAGCTTTCTTT
CASSPNGAEAFF
>-|TRBV28|few|TRBJ1-2
TGTGCCAGCAGTCGAGGGGACATCGCTCAATATGGCTACACCTTC
CASSRGDIAQYGYTF